The source of this T cell receptor beta chain is a study of T cell responses to AZD1222 COVID-19 vaccine. Germline trimming cut 1 base from V and 8 bases from J; bases unmatched to any gene: 11. This CDR3 spans 16 amino acids. Germline CDR1 reads MGHRA; CDR2 reads YSYEKL. Sequencing was performed with immunoSEQ multiplex PCR; in TCRdb, only in-frame clones are kept and a portion is missing. This table has 150,000 or so clones, around 90% appearing once. V gene TRBV4-1 combines with J gene TRBJ1-2; 9 bases line up with TRBD1. The sequence derives from an adult in good health. The source was peripheral blood, collected on day 0 of AZD1222 vaccination. The CDR3 DNA sequence: TGCGCCAGCAGCCAAGGGTGGGACAGGGTACGAGGAGGCTACACCTTC. This translates into CASSQGWDRVRGGYTF.